A selection of T cell receptor beta chains follows, all from one sample in a study of Ad26.COV2.S vaccination and SARS-CoV-2 variants. Assay used: immunoSEQ multiplex PCR; TCRdb lists only in-frame clones, some missing. The sample has roughly 390,000 clones, roughly nine tenths seen once; the top ten hold under 4%. The sample was peripheral blood, taken in a trial of Ad26.COV2.S vaccine versus placebo. These receptors all stem from a person aged 18-60 years who received the Ad26.COV2.S COVID-19 vaccine or a placebo. Both conserved end residues are trimmed from each CDR3. A D gene is named only where the DNA matches it firmly.

d_call,j_call,v_call,cdr3_aa
.,TRBJ2-1,TRBV6-5,ASHGLSLSNEQF
.,TRBJ2-1,TRBV10-3,AISPPGSYNEQF
TRBD1,TRBJ1-1,TRBV19,ASRRQGPEAF
TRBD1,TRBJ1-4,TRBV15,ATSRDRANEKLF
.,TRBJ2-1,TRBV30,AWTLTGEQF
TRBD2,TRBJ2-4,TRBV19,ASSGGAFKNIQY
.,TRBJ1-2,TRBV6-2/TRBV6-3,ASRYREYGYT
.,TRBJ2-3,TRBV5-1,ASSLPRDGMQY
.,TRBJ1-2,TRBV3-1/TRBV3-2,ASSQGWGDGYT
.,TRBJ1-2,TRBV15,ATSIGPLRPSRSKGPDYGYT
.,TRBJ1-6,TRBV5-1,ASSLGSQSGNSPLH
TRBD1,TRBJ1-1,TRBV7-9,ASSPRTGRDTEAF
.,TRBJ1-4,TRBV11-2,ASSPRRTEATNEKLF
.,TRBJ1-5,TRBV6-5,ASSYSGGQSQPQH
.,TRBJ2-3,TRBV21-1,ASSKPNKEGHTDTQY
.,TRBJ1-5,TRBV19,ASRRTERINQPQH
.,TRBJ1-1,TRBV4-3,ASSEDLTVNTEAF
.,TRBJ2-7,TRBV4-3,ASSQGYGTYEQY
.,TRBJ2-1,TRBV4-2,ASSQEYRLGPYNEQF
.,TRBJ1-1,TRBV5-1,ASSGDTEAF
.,TRBJ1-2,TRBV11-2,ASSSILGREKQNYGYT
TRBD1,TRBJ2-5,TRBV6-5,ASSRTGSGQETQY
.,TRBJ1-1,TRBV5-4,ASSLSRGNTEAF
TRBD1,TRBJ2-3,TRBV6-5,ASSPGGGTQY
.,TRBJ2-1,TRBV19,ASSYRAGSYNEQF
.,TRBJ1-1,TRBV19,ASSIDIPLLNTEAF
.,TRBJ2-7,TRBV5-6,ASSLMVLGFSEQY
.,TRBJ1-2,TRBV12-3/TRBV12-4,ASSLDRRYGYT
.,TRBJ1-1,TRBV5-1,ASSLVPLANTEAF
.,TRBJ2-1,TRBV11-1,ASSSLSTYNEQF
.,TRBJ1-5,TRBV21-1,ASSSTTGTGGQPQH
TRBD1,TRBJ1-1,TRBV7-9,ASSLGDRVNTEAF
.,TRBJ1-5,TRBV7-9,ASTLGNQPQH
.,TRBJ2-2,TRBV4-3,ASSHNNAGRLNTGELF
.,TRBJ1-5,TRBV30,AWSESNQPQH
.,TRBJ1-6,TRBV7-2,ASSLLQGSGNSPLH
.,TRBJ1-1,TRBV6-5,ASRVVGNTEAF
.,TRBJ1-1,TRBV27,ASSQWEGTEAF
.,TRBJ2-3,TRBV10-3,AISGGPSTDTQY
.,TRBJ1-4,TRBV5-6,ASSLGGGANEKLF
.,TRBJ1-1,TRBV6-6,ASSSAGQTNTEAF
.,TRBJ1-2,TRBV5-6,ASSLRGSSYGYT
TRBD1,TRBJ1-5,TRBV5-1,ASSLDSTERDRGRDQPQH
.,TRBJ1-4,TRBV3-1/TRBV3-2,ASSQVRDEKLF
TRBD1,TRBJ1-4,TRBV2,ASRSYFNGTGTEKLF
.,TRBJ2-2,TRBV7-8,ASSHRVVKAGELF
.,TRBJ1-2,TRBV5-6,ASSYGEYGYT
.,TRBJ1-1,TRBV29-1,SVESGTNTEAF
TRBD1,TRBJ1-5,TRBV5-8,ASSFLDRVGGPQH
.,TRBJ1-4,TRBV4-1,ASSQETGDGYEKLF
.,TRBJ1-2,TRBV7-2,ASSLAFSYGYT